This T cell receptor (beta chain) was recovered during a study of blood T cell repertoires in COVID-19. Trimming cost V 0 bases and J 4 bases, with 12 bases left between them. The CDR3 sequence is 15 residues long. CDR1 is LGHDT, CDR2 YNNKEL, per germline (reference sequence). The method was immunoSEQ multiplex PCR; TCRdb's version includes in-frame clones alone and lacks a portion of them. The repertoire holds 70,000 to 100,000 clones, with about 89% as singletons. This clone was observed a single time. This rearrangement joins TRBV3-1 (or the pseudogene TRBV3-2) to TRBJ2-5; perhaps TRBD2 as D (6 bases). The clonotype originates from a man in his fifties or sixties with COVID-19, enrolled during active disease. The sample consisted of peripheral blood. CDR3 in amino acids: CASSQELLAGETQYF. The CDR3 bases are TGTGCCAGCAGCCAAGAGTTACTAGCAGGAGAGACCCAGTACTTC.